A single TCR beta chain is shown here with its context. Original data processing: Reference gene primer amplification yielded estimated nucleated cell counts. The method was immunoSEQ multiplex PCR; TCRdb's version includes in-frame clones alone and lacks a portion of them. D and trimming come from the DNA, and the V and J calls and clone size come from that table. The table lists 230,000 or so clones, approximately 81% of them singletons, with under 8% in the top ten. Trimming removed 7 bases from V and 2 bases from J, with 14 bases in between. Germline V gene sequence: CDR1 SQVTM, CDR2 ANQGSEA. The CDR3 contains 13 residues. The data originate from a study of blood T cell repertoires in COVID-19. Study in general: T cells, B-cell-depleted T cells, or PBMCs supplied cDNA or gDNA.

The sample comprised PBMCs or T cells enriched from blood (not recorded which). This chain uses TRBV29-1 with TRBJ1-1, with no clear D. This sequence was found in a woman aged 45-59 years who had been exposed to COVID-19. The CDR3 nucleotides read TGCAGCGCCCTGGGCGGGCCTAACACTGAAGCTTTCTTT. Amino acid sequence: CSALGGPNTEAFF.